The 9 T cell receptor beta chains in this list originate from one sample, sequenced in a study of cytomegalovirus exposure and HLA in healthy donors. A multiplex PCR was run with 60 Vbeta primers and 13 Jbeta primers. Measured with immunoSEQ multiplex PCR; TCRdb has only the in-frame clones, and not every one. The sample records over 150,000 clones, roughly 80% being singletons. Sequencing used PBMCs. These receptors were collected from a man aged 50-59 years in good health and CMV-seropositive.

This clone was counted between two and nine times. The chain combines TRBV11-1 with TRBJ2-1, with a tentative D call TRBD1 (6 bases). In germline, CDR1 is SGHAT, CDR2 FQDESV (reference sequence). This CDR3 spans 15 amino acids. The V end lost 0 bases, the J end lost 9 bases, and 15 bases lay between the germline ends. The CDR3 spells CASSLARVRGGEQFF. CDR3 nucleotide sequence: TGTGCCAGCAGCTTAGCGCGAGTCAGGGGTGGTGAGCAGTTCTTC.

The chain carries TRBV19 and TRBJ1-2, with 8 bases that match TRBD1. This CDR3 is 15 amino acids long. Germline V gene data show CDR1 as LNHDA and CDR2 as SQIVND (reference sequence). Trimming took 4 bases from V and 6 from J; bases not matched to a gene: 10. CDR3 residues: CASSTRAGGADGYTF. As DNA, the CDR3 is TGTGCCAGTAGTACCCGGGCAGGGGGCGCGGATGGCTACACCTTC.

The chain recombines TRBV4-3 with TRBJ2-7; TRBD2 matches 12 bases. V lost 4 bases, J lost 4 bases, and 11 bases stayed unmatched. This CDR3 is 17 amino acids long. Germline V gene data show CDR1 as LGHNA and CDR2 as YSLEER. The CDR3 loop is CASSPGSSGGAVYEQYF. CDR3 DNA: TGCGCCAGCAGCCCCGGGTCTAGCGGGGGGGCCGTTTACGAGCAGTACTTC.

This clone was detected only once. The chain has TRBV10-3 and TRBJ1-1; the D gene is possibly TRBD1 (5 bases). This CDR3 comprises 11 residues. In germline, CDR1 is ENHRY, CDR2 SYGVKD. V dropped 8 bases and J dropped 1 base, with 5 bases sitting between them. In nucleotides, the CDR3 is TGTGCCATCGGACAGAACACTGAAGCTTTCTTT. Translation gives CAIGQNTEAFF.

This sequence joins TRBV18 and TRBJ1-1; D gene ambiguous. The CDR3 has 15 amino acids. The germline V and J ends were trimmed by 0 bases and 2 bases, with 10 bases remaining between them. Germline-derived CDR1 and CDR2 are KGHSH and LQKENI. The CDR3 nucleotides are TGTGCCAGCTCACCACCGTCACAGAGAAACACTGAAGCTTTCTTT. Translation gives CASSPPSQRNTEAFF.

V usage is TRBV10-3 and J usage is TRBJ2-7; 7 positions match TRBD2. The germline V gene has CDR1 ENHRY and CDR2 SYGVKD. The CDR3 length is 11 residues. The CDR3 sequence is CSSGTSYEQYF. The CDR3, as DNA: TGTTCCAGCGGGACCTCCTACGAGCAGTACTTC.

The chain recombines TRBV7-2 with TRBJ2-5; D gene ambiguous. The end of the DNA is better explained by TRBJ2-7, so the J call may be wrong. From germline, CDR1 is SGHTA and CDR2 FQGNSA. The CDR3 runs to 13 residues. The CDR3 loop reads CASSLPHSYEQYF. DNA for the CDR3: TGTGCCAGCAGCCTTCCCCACTCCTACGAGCAGTACTTC.

V usage is TRBV10-3 and J usage is TRBJ1-2; 7 positions agree with TRBD1. CDR1 ENHRY and CDR2 SYGVKD come from the germline V gene. Trimming took 4 bases from V and 6 from J; bases not matched to a gene: 2. This CDR3 comprises 12 residues. This chain's CDR3 is CAISGTGDGYTF. DNA for the CDR3: TGTGCCATCAGTGGAACAGGGGATGGCTACACCTTC.

This rearrangement joins TRBV29-1 to TRBJ2-3; TRBD1 aligns across 9 bases. The germline V gene encodes CDR1 SQVTM and CDR2 ANQGSEA. This CDR3 has 12 amino acids. V was clipped by 8 bases and J by 3 bases; unmatched bases: 3. The CDR3 DNA reads as TGCAGCCTCGGGACAGGGACAGATACGCAGTATTTT. Its protein product is CSLGTGTDTQYF.